The 30 T cell receptor beta chains below come from one sample, sequenced in a study of blood T cells in healthy people across ages. A second roughly 7 to 12 cycle PCR used barcoded and J-beta primers. TCRdb reprocessed the 5' RACE reads with MiXCR, giving one entry per CDR3 protein. The table shows about 560,000 distinct CDR3 sequences, with about 27% occurring only once. Separately, the same data were catalogued under a study of T cells of mothers and their children.

The sample taken for sequencing was blood. Receptor source: a boy aged 2 to 10 in good health.

Only a few counts were recorded for this clonotype. V is TRBV10-3 and J is TRBJ1-2; TRBD1 aligns across 7 bases. Germline CDR1 and CDR2: ENHRY and SYGVKD. Trimming took 6 bases from V and 6 from J; bases not matched to a gene: 10. The CDR3 runs 14 residues. The CDR3 DNA sequence: TGTGCCATCAGGCCGACAGGGAAGGGGGATGGCTACACCTTC. Translating it yields CAIRPTGKGDGYTF.

This clonotype was seen only a few times. V and J are TRBV7-2 and TRBJ2-5, with D possibly TRBD2 on 6 matching bases. Gene TRBJ2-1 matches the end of the DNA better, so the J call may be wrong. The CDR3 covers 15 residues. From germline, CDR1 is SGHTA and CDR2 FQGNSA. The CDR3 reads CASSLGRAGYNEQFF. The CDR3 region has the DNA TGTGCCAGCAGCTTAGGGAGGGCCGGCTACAATGAGCAGTTCTTC.

The rearrangement uses TRBV9 and TRBJ2-7, with 8 positions matching TRBD2. CDR1 is SGDLS, CDR2 YYNGEE, per germline. The trim removed 0 bases at V and 3 bases at J, leaving 2 bases unmatched. The CDR3 is 14 residues long. Here the CDR3 reads CASSVASGGYEQYF. The CDR3 DNA sequence: TGTGCCAGCAGCGTAGCAAGCGGGGGCTACGAGCAGTACTTC.

V gene TRBV6-4 combines with J gene TRBJ1-2; no firm D call. Germline lookup yields CDR1 MRHNA and CDR2 SNTAGT. The CDR3 loop spans 13 amino acids. V lost 2 bases, J lost 7 bases, and 11 bases lay in between. The CDR3 region has the DNA TGTGCCAGCAGTGACCCAACAACGGGTGGCTACACCTTC. Translated: CASSDPTTGGYTF.

This sequence joins TRBV20-1 and TRBJ1-1; D may be TRBD1 (6 bases). The CDR3 is 14 residues long. V dropped 0 bases and J dropped 0 bases, with 8 bases sitting between them. In germline, CDR1 is DFQATT, CDR2 SNEGSKA (reference sequence). The CDR3 loop reads CSARDDRMNTEAFF. Written as DNA, the CDR3 is TGCAGTGCTAGAGATGACAGGATGAACACTGAAGCTTTCTTT.

This chain connects TRBV29-1 to TRBJ2-1; TRBD1 aligns across 7 bases. From germline, CDR1 is SQVTM and CDR2 ANQGSEA. This CDR3 comprises 14 residues. The junction had 7 bases not matched to a gene; V was cut back by 7 bases and J by 1 base. The DNA of the CDR3 is TGCAGCGCCCGGACAGGCCCATCCTACAATGAGCAGTTCTTC. Amino acids: CSARTGPSYNEQFF.

The CDR3 sequence is CASSDSSLNPAAFF. The CDR3, as DNA: TGTGCCAGCAGTGACTCGAGCCTCAATCCAGCAGCTTTCTTT. The chain combines TRBV6-4 with TRBJ1-1, with D unclear. This CDR3 region has 14 residues. CDR1 is MRHNA and CDR2 is SNTAGT in the germline V gene. Trimming removed 0 bases at V and 10 bases at J, with 15 bases between.

The chain carries TRBV5-1 and TRBJ2-2, with a weak D call TRBD1 (5 bases). Germline CDR1 SGHRS, CDR2 YFSETQ. CDR3 size: 16 residues. V shed 2 bases and J shed 3 bases, with 14 bases lying between them. The CDR3 region is CASSFAGGADTGELFF. The DNA for the CDR3 is TGCGCCAGCAGCTTTGCCGGTGGGGCGGACACCGGGGAGCTGTTTTTT.

This clonotype was observed a few times. This chain connects TRBV7-6 to TRBJ2-1; 11 bases line up with TRBD2. V trimming: 0 bases; J trimming: 5 bases; junction bases outside the gene matches: 9. The CDR3 runs 18 residues. The germline V gene has CDR1 SGHVS and CDR2 FNYEAQ. CDR3 in DNA: TGTGCCAGCAGCTTAGCGACACTAGCGGGGGCGATGGACAATGAGCAGTTCTTC. Translation gives CASSLATLAGAMDNEQFF.

This clonotype has only a few counts. The junction does not match germline at one end; this may be a read error. This chain joins TRBV7-2 and TRBJ2-5, with D tentatively TRBD2 (6 bases). The CDR3 is 16 residues long. Germline V gene sequence: CDR1 SGHTA, CDR2 FQGNSA. The DNA of the CDR3 is TGTTCCAGCAGCTTAGGAAGGGGTCGGGGGCAAGAGACCCAGTACTTC. Amino acids: CSSSLGRGRGQETQYF.

The CDR3 region is CASSFNLGLASEQYF. Written as DNA, the CDR3 is TGTGCCAGCAGCTTTAATCTTGGACTAGCGTCTGAGCAGTACTTC. The V gene is TRBV7-8, the J gene TRBJ2-7; 9 nucleotides align to TRBD2. Losses at the gene ends were 3 bases for V and 7 bases for J; bases not matched to a gene: 10. Germline V gene data show CDR1 as SGHVS and CDR2 as FQNEAQ. The CDR3 is made up of 15 amino acids.

V gene TRBV3-1 combines with J gene TRBJ2-1; a weak D match, TRBD2 (6 bases). The germline V gene encodes CDR1 LGHDT and CDR2 YNNKEL (reference sequence). V was shortened by 3 bases and J by 6 bases, with 18 bases between the two germline ends. This CDR3 contains 16 residues. The CDR3 nucleotides read TGTGCCAGCAGCCAGTTGGGCGGGGCTACCTTCAATGAGCAGTTCTTC. Its translation: CASSQLGGATFNEQFF.

This clonotype was observed a handful of times. V and J are TRBV6-6 and TRBJ2-5; D gene uncertain. The CDR3 has 13 amino acids. CDR1 and CDR2 (germline): MNHNY, SVGAGI (reference sequence). Trimming removed 5 bases at V and 4 bases at J, with 11 bases between. The CDR3 nucleotides are TGTGCCAGCAGTGAGCCCCCGGGAGAGACCCAGTACTTC. Its translation is CASSEPPGETQYF.

This clonotype was observed a few times. Sequence at one end of the junction differs from germline and may be a read error. V and J are TRBV30 and TRBJ1-3, with D unresolved. The CDR3 has 12 amino acids. Germline lookup yields CDR1 GTSNPN and CDR2 SVGIG (reference sequence). In DNA form, the CDR3 reads TGTGGATCTCTCCTGCCTGGAAGCACCATATATTTT. Its translation: CGSLLPGSTIYF.

The chain is built from TRBV5-1 and TRBJ2-5, with D possibly being TRBD2 (6 bases). The V end was cut by 0 bases, the J end by 5 bases, with 20 bases between. Germline V CDR1 and CDR2: SGHRS, YFSETQ. The CDR3 contains 17 residues. CDR3 in amino acids: CASSLAGGLDGSETQYF. As DNA, the CDR3 is TGCGCCAGCAGCTTGGCCGGGGGACTCGACGGTTCGGAGACCCAGTACTTC.

This rearrangement joins TRBV2 to TRBJ2-5; D is ambiguous. The CDR3 is made up of 14 amino acids. CDR1 SNHLY and CDR2 FYNNEI come from the germline V gene. V was clipped by 7 bases and J by 2 bases, with 14 bases between them. The CDR3 sequence is CASKFLGGQETQYF. CDR3 nucleotides: TGTGCCAGCAAGTTCCTGGGCGGACAAGAGACCCAGTACTTC. Variable domain in full (rest from reference TRBV2 and TRBJ2-5): EPEVTQTPSHQVTQMGQEVILRCVPISNHLYFYWYRQILGQKVEFLVSFYNNEISEKSEIFDDQFSVERPDGSNFTLKIRSTKLEDSAMYFCASKFLGGQETQYFGPGTRLLVL.

The chain has TRBV6-5 and TRBJ2-5, with 8 positions matching TRBD2. The J call may be in error: the DNA end matches TRBJ2-1 better. Germline values: CDR1 MNHEY, CDR2 SVGAGI. The CDR3 is 15 residues long. CDR3 DNA sequence: TGTGCCAGCAGTTACTCCGGCGGGGGGTCCAATGAGCAGTTCTTC. It is translated as CASSYSGGGSNEQFF.

This clonotype was picked up a small number of times. This chain uses TRBV20-1 with TRBJ1-2; 7 nucleotides agree with TRBD1. The V gene's germline CDR1 is DFQATT and CDR2 SNEGSKA (reference sequence). V gave up 0 bases and J gave up 5 bases; unmatched junction bases: 12. CDR3 size: 16 residues. The CDR3 loop reads CSARELGKGARYGYTF. The CDR3 region has the DNA TGCAGTGCTAGAGAGTTGGGAAAGGGGGCACGGTATGGCTACACCTTC.

This clonotype has only a few counts. The chain employs TRBV5-5 and TRBJ2-4; 11 bases align to TRBD2. This CDR3 region has 19 residues. Looked up from germline, CDR1 is SGHKS and CDR2 is YYEKEE (reference sequence). The V gene end was trimmed by 0 bases and the J gene end by 0 bases; junction bases not matched to a gene: 8. The CDR3 DNA is TGTGCCAGCAGCTTGGGCCCACTCCTAGCGGGAGGAGCCAAAAACATTCAGTACTTC. Amino acids: CASSLGPLLAGGAKNIQYF.

This clonotype occurred a few times. The rearrangement joins TRBV5-4 to TRBJ2-5, with 8 positions matching TRBD1. Per the germline V gene, CDR1 is SGHNT and CDR2 is YYREEE (reference sequence). The CDR3 spans 15 residues. V was pared by 4 bases and J by 5 bases, with 10 bases of the junction left unmatched. The CDR3 loop reads CASSVDRDPRETQYF. The CDR3, as DNA: TGTGCCAGCAGCGTGGACAGGGACCCTCGCGAGACCCAGTACTTC.

This clonotype was detected ten times or more. CDR3 DNA: TGTGCCTGGGAGACGGATGGTCTGCAGTACTTC. Amino acid sequence: CAWETDGLQYF. The chain recombines TRBV30 with TRBJ2-7, with D unclear. The CDR3 runs 11 residues. Germline V gene sequence: CDR1 GTSNPN, CDR2 SVGIG (reference sequence). Trimming removed 5 bases at V and 9 bases at J, with 14 bases between.

The gene calls are TRBV11-2 and TRBJ2-5, with unresolved D. With 1 base removed from V and 5 bases from J, the gap between germline ends came to 5 bases. The CDR3 is 12 amino acids. Germline CDR1 reads SGHAT; CDR2 reads FQNNGV. The CDR3 reads CASSLAYETQYF. As DNA, the CDR3 is TGTGCCAGCAGCTTAGCTTATGAGACCCAGTACTTC.

As for this clonotype: This clone may be a read error of a much larger clone one base away. In DNA, the CDR3 is TGTGCCAGCAGCTTATCGGAGGGACCTGGGGAGGAGCAGTACTTC. Protein product: CASSLSEGPGEEQYF. This sequence joins TRBV7-9 and TRBJ2-1; possibly TRBD2 for D (6 bases). The J call may be in error: the DNA end matches TRBJ2-7 better. From germline, CDR1 is SEHNR and CDR2 FQNEAQ (reference sequence). CDR3 length equals 15 residues.

The chain has TRBV27 and TRBJ2-5; 8 bases agree with TRBD2. Germline CDR1 MNHEY, CDR2 SMNVEV (reference sequence). There are 15 residues in the CDR3. The trim removed 6 bases at V and 4 bases at J, leaving 10 bases unmatched. The CDR3 protein is CASSGLAGGGETQYF. The CDR3 coding sequence is TGTGCCAGCAGCGGGCTAGCGGGCGGCGGAGAGACCCAGTACTTC.

The chain links TRBV20-1 to TRBJ2-7; 10 bases agree with TRBD2. The CDR3 totals 18 residues. Germline V lookup: CDR1 DFQATT, CDR2 SNEGSKA (reference sequence). V dropped 0 bases and J dropped 2; count of bases not matched to a gene: 13. The CDR3 spells CSARDLGSGRSFAYEQYF. The CDR3 region has the DNA TGCAGTGCTAGAGATCTTGGTAGCGGGAGGAGTTTTGCCTACGAGCAGTACTTC.

The chain couples TRBV5-1 to TRBJ2-3; D tentatively reads TRBD1 or TRBD2 (5 bases each). Germline assignment: CDR1 SGHRS and CDR2 YFSETQ. This CDR3 has 14 amino acids. V shed 3 bases and J shed 4 bases, with 12 bases lying between them. The DNA for the CDR3 is TGCGCCAGCAGCTCGGGACGCGCGGCAGATACGCAGTATTTT. This gives the protein CASSSGRAADTQYF. The variable domain in full, with the rest retrieved from reference TRBV5-1 and TRBJ2-3, is KAGVTQTPRYLIKTRGQQVTLSCSPISGHRSVSWYQQTPGQGLQFLFEYFSETQRNKGNFPGRFSGRQFSNSRSEMNVSTLELGDSALYLCASSSGRAADTQYFGPGTRLTVL.

This chain uses TRBV10-2 with TRBJ2-5; no clear D gene. The assigned J gene may be wrong: the sequence end matches TRBJ2-7 better. The CDR3 has 13 residues. Germline V CDR1 and CDR2: WSHSY, SAAADI. CDR3 sequence (DNA): TGCGCCAGCAGTGAGCCCTCGACCTACGAGCAGTACTTC. Its translation: CASSEPSTYEQYF.

This clonotype was picked up many times. The rearrangement joins TRBV5-1 to TRBJ2-7; D is uncertain. V was clipped by 4 bases and J by 2 bases, with 10 bases between them. The CDR3 extends over 13 amino acids. Germline-derived CDR1 and CDR2 are SGHRS and YFSETQ. CDR3 loop: CASSPLAAYEQYF. The CDR3 DNA follows: TGCGCCAGCAGCCCCTTGGCCGCCTACGAGCAGTACTTC.

This clonotype was found a few times. This sequence joins TRBV12-5 and TRBJ2-5; weak D call: TRBD1 (5 bases). Judging by the DNA end, TRBJ2-7 fits better; the J call may be wrong. The CDR3 is made up of 15 amino acids. Germline V gives CDR1 LGHNT, CDR2 FRNRAP. This CDR3 is CASGLVTDLSYEQYF. The CDR3 coding sequence is TGTGCTAGTGGTTTGGTGACAGACCTGAGCTACGAGCAGTACTTC.

The V gene is TRBV12-5, the J gene TRBJ2-4; 11 bases are shared with TRBD2. There are 16 residues in the CDR3. Germline assignment: CDR1 LGHNT and CDR2 FRNRAP. The junction had 6 bases not matched to a gene; V was cut back by 0 bases and J by 8 bases. CDR3 protein: CASGLVTSGIYDIQYF. The DNA for the CDR3 is TGTGCTAGTGGTTTGGTGACTAGCGGGATCTATGACATTCAGTACTTC.